These 29 T cell receptor beta chains came from one sample sequenced in a study of T-cell memory formation after mild COVID-19. TCRdb re-called the 5' RACE reads with MiXCR, one entry per CDR3 protein. The sample lists around 320,000 distinct CDR3 sequences; approximately 15% were seen once. Sequencing used PBMCs or a T cell subset sorted from them (not recorded which). The receptor set was obtained from a man aged 18 to 30 who had mild COVID-19 (a few samples of this study predate the infection). Cell type and time point are not known.

This clonotype showed up just a few times. The chain is built from TRBV4-3 and TRBJ1-1; D is possibly TRBD1 (6 bases). Trimming pared 6 bases from V and 4 bases from J, leaving 15 bases between. CDR1 is LGHNA and CDR2 is YSLEER in the germline V gene. The CDR3 length is 14 residues. The CDR3, as DNA: TGCGCCAGCAGGGGAGGGGGACGGAGCACTGAAGCTTTCTTT. Translating gives CASRGGGRSTEAFF.

The chain is built from TRBV6-1 and TRBJ1-2, with unresolved D. The germline V gene has CDR1 MNHNS and CDR2 SASEGT. The length of the CDR3 is 13 residues. The V and J ends lost 5 bases and 4 bases respectively, with 11 bases between them. CDR3 protein: CASSPDISYGYTF. The CDR3 coding sequence is TGTGCCAGCAGTCCAGACATAAGCTATGGCTACACCTTC.

This rearrangement joins TRBV5-1 to TRBJ1-1; D gene ambiguous. The CDR3 totals 13 residues. Per germline, CDR1 SGHRS and CDR2 YFSETQ. Between the trimmed V and J ends, which lost 7 bases and 2 bases, there was a span of 12 bases. The CDR3 nucleotides read TGCGCCAGCCGGGGATTAGCAAACACTGAAGCTTTCTTT. Residues: CASRGLANTEAFF.

In its sample, this clonotype was seen once. This chain uses TRBV6-5 with TRBJ1-5; 9 positions match TRBD1. The V gene end was trimmed by 6 bases and the J gene end by 9 bases; junction bases not matched to a gene: 9. This CDR3 is built from 14 residues. CDR1 and CDR2 (germline): MNHEY, SVGAGI. CDR3 in DNA: TGTGCCAGCAGCCGACAGGGGGAGGAGGGGCCCCAGCATTTT. Translated: CASSRQGEEGPQHF.

The sample holds a few counts of this clonotype. The V call is TRBV6-5, the J call TRBJ2-3, with D perhaps TRBD2 (5 bases). This CDR3 is 14 amino acids long. With 6 bases removed from V and 0 bases from J, the gap between germline ends came to 10 bases. Germline V gives CDR1 MNHEY, CDR2 SVGAGI. The CDR3 reads CASRSGSSTDTQYF. The CDR3 DNA sequence: TGTGCCAGCAGATCGGGGTCTAGCACAGATACGCAGTATTTT.

The CDR3 coding sequence is TGTGCCATCGGGCAGACAGGGGCGGGAAAGACCCAGTACTTC. Translated: CAIGQTGAGKTQYF. The chain carries TRBV10-3 and TRBJ2-5; 8 bases map to TRBD1. Trimming took 8 bases from V and 6 from J; bases not matched to a gene: 11. The germline V gene has CDR1 ENHRY and CDR2 SYGVKD. The length of the CDR3 is 14 residues.

The rearrangement uses TRBV4-3 and TRBJ2-2; D gene ambiguous. The CDR3 has 15 amino acids. Germline V gives CDR1 LGHNA, CDR2 YSLEER. The V and J ends lost 0 bases and 6 bases respectively, with 11 bases between them. CDR3 sequence reads: CASSQEIGLAGELFF. CDR3 DNA sequence: TGCGCCAGCAGCCAAGAAATTGGTCTAGCCGGGGAGCTGTTTTTT.

The chain combines TRBV5-4 with TRBJ2-7; a possible D gene is TRBD1 (6 bases). The CDR3 length is 13 residues. The V and J ends lost 4 bases and 4 bases respectively, with 12 bases between them. Germline values: CDR1 SGHNT, CDR2 YYREEE (reference sequence). The CDR3, as DNA: TGTGCCAGCAGCCCGACAGGCCGGTACGAGCAGTACTTC. Translated: CASSPTGRYEQYF.

V and J are TRBV7-9 and TRBJ1-2; D unresolved. The germline gives CDR1 SEHNR, CDR2 FQNEAQ (reference sequence). This CDR3 has 18 residues. V was cut by 4 bases and J by 2 bases, with 23 bases left in between. Written as DNA, the CDR3 is TGTGCCAGCAGCTCATTAACTGCCAGTCAACTCCGGAACTATGGCTACACCTTC. Its protein is CASSSLTASQLRNYGYTF.

The chain combines TRBV5-1 with TRBJ2-3, with D possibly being TRBD2 (5 bases). V dropped 5 bases and J dropped 1 base, with 11 bases sitting between them. The germline CDR1 and CDR2 sequences are SGHRS and YFSETQ. The CDR3 length is 14 residues. In DNA form, the CDR3 reads TGCGCCAGCAGTCACTTGGGAGGCACAGATACGCAGTATTTT. This translates into CASSHLGGTDTQYF.

In this sample, this clonotype turned up many times. J is TRBJ2-3 and V is TRBV20-1; 10 nucleotides line up with TRBD2. Germline lookup yields CDR1 DFQATT and CDR2 SNEGSKA (reference sequence). There are 14 residues in the CDR3. V gave up 5 bases and J gave up 2 bases; unmatched junction bases: 4. CDR3 amino acids: CSALSGGATDTQYF. The CDR3 region has the DNA TGCAGTGCTTTAAGCGGGGGGGCCACAGATACGCAGTATTTT.

This clonotype was picked up a small number of times. This chain links TRBV12-3 or TRBV12-4 with TRBJ2-7; no clear D. The CDR3 spans 14 residues. Trimming left V 6 bases short and J 1 base short, with 13 bases between. The CDR3 region is CASSPDQSSYEQYF. The CDR3, as DNA: TGTGCCAGCAGCCCAGACCAGAGTTCCTACGAGCAGTACTTC.

This clonotype was seen more than once but under ten times. The rearrangement uses TRBV3-1 and TRBJ2-1, with D tentatively TRBD1 (5 bases). The CDR3 extends over 16 amino acids. CDR1 is LGHDT and CDR2 is YNNKEL in the germline V gene (reference sequence). Trimming removed 0 bases at V and 7 bases at J, with 16 bases between. The CDR3 protein is CASSQDFGAGYNEQFF. CDR3 DNA sequence: TGTGCCAGCAGCCAAGATTTCGGAGCAGGGTATAATGAGCAGTTCTTC.

This clonotype has a count of ten or more. This rearrangement joins TRBV7-9 to TRBJ2-1; 9 positions agree with TRBD2. The V gene's germline CDR1 is SEHNR and CDR2 FQNEAQ (reference sequence). The V and J ends lost 2 bases and 3 bases, in that order; junction bases with no gene match: 5. The CDR3 sequence is 16 residues long. The CDR3 is CASSLWLAGFYNEQFF. DNA for the CDR3: TGTGCCAGCAGCTTATGGCTAGCGGGGTTCTACAATGAGCAGTTCTTC.

Turning to this clonotype: The germline gene is not matched at one end of the junction; a read error may be the cause. The genes are TRBV7-7 and TRBJ1-5; D gene ambiguous. CDR1 and CDR2 (germline): SSHAT, FNYEAQ (reference sequence). The CDR3 consists of 15 residues. CDR3 sequence (DNA): TGTGCTAGCAGCTTATTCTCCGACGGCAATCAGCCCCAGCATTTT. Residues: CASSLFSDGNQPQHF.

The gene calls are TRBV6-2 or TRBV6-3 and TRBJ2-7, with 11 bases that match TRBD1. Germline V CDR1 and CDR2: MNHEY, SVGEGT. The CDR3 totals 15 residues. Losses at the gene ends were 4 bases for V and 3 bases for J; bases not matched to a gene: 5. The CDR3: CASSFGQGAVYEQYV. Written as DNA, the CDR3 is TGTGCCAGCAGTTTCGGACAGGGGGCTGTCTACGAGCAGTACGTC.

This rearrangement joins TRBV24-1 to TRBJ1-1; D is unresolved. The V end lost 4 bases, the J end lost 10 bases, and 15 bases lay between the germline ends. The CDR3 is 13 residues long. CDR1 is KGHDR, CDR2 SFDVKD, per germline. The CDR3: CATSDQRSWAAFF. In DNA form, the CDR3 reads TGTGCCACCAGTGACCAGAGGTCGTGGGCAGCTTTCTTT.

This clonotype was observed a few times. The CDR3 region has the DNA TGCGCCAGCAGCTTATCAGGGGGCAGTCAGCCCCAGCATTTT. Protein sequence: CASSLSGGSQPQHF. V gene TRBV5-1 combines with J gene TRBJ1-5; 8 bases match TRBD1. V lost 2 bases, J lost 6 bases, and 4 bases stayed unmatched. Germline loops: CDR1 SGHRS, CDR2 YFSETQ. CDR3 size: 14 residues.

This clonotype has only a few counts. The gene calls are TRBV10-3 and TRBJ1-1; 8 bases are shared with TRBD1. The CDR3 length is 13 residues. The junction had 7 bases not matched to a gene; V was cut back by 10 bases and J by 3 bases. CDR1 is ENHRY, CDR2 SYGVKD, per germline. CDR3 loop: CATSLGQDTEAFF. CDR3 in DNA: TGTGCCACCTCACTGGGACAGGACACTGAAGCTTTCTTT.

The chain is built from TRBV12-3 or TRBV12-4 and TRBJ2-3, with D perhaps TRBD1 or TRBD2 (5 bases each). V was cut by 0 bases and J by 1 base, with 11 bases left in between. The CDR3 is 16 residues long. The CDR3 here is CASSLASGRRTDTQYF. CDR3 DNA: TGTGCCAGCAGTTTAGCCTCAGGGAGACGCACAGATACGCAGTATTTT.

The chain couples TRBV12-3 or TRBV12-4 to TRBJ1-1; D remains unclear. CDR3 size: 11 residues. V was trimmed by 3 bases and J by 7 bases, leaving 6 bases between them. CDR3 amino acids: CASSFSREAFF. CDR3 DNA: TGTGCCAGCAGTTTTTCCCGTGAAGCTTTCTTT.

This chain joins TRBV5-1 and TRBJ1-1, with 8 bases matching TRBD1. V lost 7 bases, J lost 6 bases, and 11 bases stayed unmatched. The CDR3 has 14 residues. CDR1 is SGHRS and CDR2 is YFSETQ in the germline V gene. CDR3: CASQSTQGASEAFF. The CDR3 DNA is TGCGCCAGCCAAAGCACCCAGGGGGCGTCTGAAGCTTTCTTT.

Ten or more counts support this clonotype. This sequence joins TRBV15 and TRBJ2-1, with D possibly called TRBD1 or TRBD2 (7 bases each). The V end was cut by 3 bases, the J end by 9 bases, with 15 bases between. CDR3 length: 14 residues. CDR1 is LNHNV, CDR2 YYDKDF, per germline (reference sequence). The CDR3 bases are TGTGCCACCAGCAGCCAGGGGGGGGATACTGAGCAGTTCTTC. It translates to CATSSQGGDTEQFF.

J is TRBJ2-1 and V is TRBV4-3; D is possibly TRBD2 (6 bases). This CDR3 contains 18 residues. Germline assignment: CDR1 LGHNA and CDR2 YSLEER. V was shortened by 0 bases and J by 2 bases, with 17 bases between the two germline ends. CDR3 coding DNA: TGCGCCAGCAGCCAAGATGGGCCCCGGGACTTTCCCTACAATGAGCAGTTCTTC. Protein sequence: CASSQDGPRDFPYNEQFF.

The chain carries TRBV12-3 or TRBV12-4 and TRBJ2-3; 7 bases are a match to TRBD1. V trimming: 5 bases; J trimming: 1 base; junction bases outside the gene matches: 9. The CDR3 runs to 16 residues. CDR3: CASSRMTGLGTDTQYF. The CDR3 region has the DNA TGTGCCAGCAGTCGAATGACAGGGCTGGGCACAGATACGCAGTATTTT.

This clonotype has a count of ten or more. The chain joins TRBV5-1 to TRBJ2-3; no clear D. Trimming took 0 bases from V and 5 from J, leaving 7 bases between them. CDR1 SGHRS and CDR2 YFSETQ come from the germline V gene. The CDR3 consists of 13 residues. Here the CDR3 reads CASSLDSVDTQYF. CDR3 bases: TGCGCCAGCAGCTTGGACAGCGTAGATACGCAGTATTTT. The complete variable domain, with remaining parts taken from reference TRBV5-1 and TRBJ2-3, reads KAGVTQTPRYLIKTRGQQVTLSCSPISGHRSVSWYQQTPGQGLQFLFEYFSETQRNKGNFPGRFSGRQFSNSRSEMNVSTLELGDSALYLCASSLDSVDTQYFGPGTRLTVL.

The chain links TRBV5-1 to TRBJ1-6, with 7 bases matching TRBD1. V shed 4 bases, J shed 5 bases, and the junction held 6 bases outside the gene matches. The CDR3 is 15 residues long. The germline CDR1 and CDR2 sequences are SGHRS and YFSETQ. In DNA form, the CDR3 reads TGCGCCAGCAGCCCGCAGACAGGGCATAATTCACCCCTCCACTTT. This gives the protein CASSPQTGHNSPLHF. Variable domain in full (rest from reference TRBV5-1 and TRBJ1-6): KAGVTQTPRYLIKTRGQQVTLSCSPISGHRSVSWYQQTPGQGLQFLFEYFSETQRNKGNFPGRFSGRQFSNSRSEMNVSTLELGDSALYLCASSPQTGHNSPLHFGNGTRLTVT.

The chain combines TRBV5-1 with TRBJ1-5; D call uncertain. CDR3 length: 13 residues. Looked up from germline, CDR1 is SGHRS and CDR2 is YFSETQ. V was cut by 2 bases and J by 5 bases, with 8 bases left in between. The CDR3 spells CASSFSPDQPQHF. CDR3 DNA: TGCGCCAGCAGCTTTTCCCCTGATCAGCCCCAGCATTTT.

This chain joins TRBV7-9 and TRBJ1-2; D is undetermined. This CDR3 is built from 12 residues. V lost 4 bases and J lost 5, with 8 bases in between. The germline CDR1 and CDR2 sequences are SEHNR and FQNEAQ (reference sequence). The CDR3 is CASSYDNYGYTF. The DNA of the CDR3 is TGTGCCAGCAGCTACGACAATTATGGCTACACCTTC.